The following is a T cell receptor beta chain sequence with its context. The data were obtained in a study of control samples from healthy donors and cancer patients. CDR3 length equals 13 residues. CDR1 SGHRS and CDR2 YFSETQ come from the germline V gene. Trimming removed 5 bases from V and 1 base from J, with 6 bases in between. Method: immunoSEQ multiplex PCR; TCRdb's copy keeps in-frame clones and lacks some. Altogether around 110,000 clones are present, roughly 92% being singletons, with the ten largest covering roughly 2.5%. This sequence was found in a young man in good health. The sample was blood. V usage is TRBV5-1 and J usage is TRBJ2-2; D is unclear. CDR3 sequence reads: CASSELNTGELFF. The CDR3 DNA reads as TGCGCCAGCAGTGAATTGAACACCGGGGAGCTGTTTTTT.